What follows describes a single T cell receptor (beta chain). Assay: immunoSEQ multiplex PCR; the TCRdb copy retains only in-frame clones and omits some. Of some 660,000 clones in the sample, around 87% were seen once. The source of the sample is a study of shared T cell receptors in the human thymus. The V gene's germline CDR1 is LGHNA and CDR2 YSLEER. The CDR3 runs 14 residues. V was pared by 0 bases and J by 6 bases, with 4 bases of the junction left unmatched. These data also formed part of another study, on human thymus T cells. That work states: Thymus specimens were resections from corrective heart surgery.

Input material: thymocytes. The rearrangement joins TRBV4-3 to TRBJ1-1, with 7 nucleotides matching TRBD1. The sequence came from a boy younger than two with a congenital heart defect. This CDR3 is CASSQDTGDAEAFF. The CDR3 DNA reads as TGCGCCAGCAGCCAAGATACAGGGGACGCTGAAGCTTTCTTT.